This is a list of T cell receptor beta chains from one sample in a study of shared clonotypes between healthy human individuals. Sequencing used immunoSEQ multiplex PCR; TCRdb keeps in-frame clones, though not all of them. The sample lists about 2.2 million clones, around 95% occurring once. The sample consisted of naive CD8+ T cells from PBMCs. Receptors were obtained from a man younger than 35 in good health. Some clones in this sample may be carry-over from other donors' samples. Each CDR3 is given with its conserved first and last residue. Fields, in order: J gene, V gene, clone size, D gene, CDR3 protein, CDR3 DNA. A D gene is named only where the DNA matches it firmly. Rows may omit the clone size; those that give it use once, few, many or a size class.

j_call: TRBJ1-1
v_call: TRBV29-1
clone_size: .
d_call: TRBD1
cdr3_aa: CSVTGGARWTEAFF
cdr3_nt: TGCAGCGTAACAGGGGGCGCGCGATGGACTGAAGCTTTCTTT

j_call: TRBJ1-2
v_call: TRBV10-3
clone_size: .
d_call: .
cdr3_aa: CAISGLEGLGEGYTF
cdr3_nt: TGTGCCATAAGTGGTTTGGAGGGATTAGGCGAGGGCTACACCTTC

j_call: TRBJ2-7
v_call: TRBV4-1
clone_size: .
d_call: .
cdr3_aa: CASSQPGSGVGEQYF
cdr3_nt: TGCGCCAGCAGCCAACCGGGGAGTGGGGTTGGAGAGCAGTACTTC

j_call: TRBJ2-7
v_call: TRBV9
clone_size: .
d_call: TRBD2
cdr3_aa: CASSPWEGEQYF
cdr3_nt: TGTGCCAGCAGCCCCTGGGAGGGCGAGCAGTACTTC

j_call: TRBJ2-1
v_call: TRBV4-3
clone_size: .
d_call: .
cdr3_aa: CASSQGDRRPYNEQFF
cdr3_nt: TGCGCCAGCAGCCAAGGCGACAGACGTCCCTACAATGAGCAGTTCTTC

j_call: TRBJ1-2
v_call: TRBV7-9
clone_size: .
d_call: .
cdr3_aa: CASSLAFVGSYGYTF
cdr3_nt: TGTGCCAGCAGCTTAGCGTTCGTCGGTAGCTATGGCTACACCTTC

j_call: TRBJ1-5
v_call: TRBV4-1
clone_size: .
d_call: .
cdr3_aa: CASSQVPGLTKAQPQHF
cdr3_nt: TGCGCCAGCAGCCAAGTACCCGGACTGACTAAGGCTCAGCCCCAGCATTTT

j_call: TRBJ1-2
v_call: TRBV29-1
clone_size: .
d_call: .
cdr3_aa: CSADTNYGYTF
cdr3_nt: TGCAGCGCCGACACTAACTATGGCTACACCTTC

j_call: TRBJ2-1
v_call: TRBV9
clone_size: .
d_call: .
cdr3_aa: CASSVPSGGLLDEQFF
cdr3_nt: TGTGCCAGCAGCGTCCCCAGTGGCGGACTTCTCGATGAGCAGTTCTTC

j_call: TRBJ2-5
v_call: TRBV9
clone_size: .
d_call: TRBD2
cdr3_aa: CASSGGGTRETQYF
cdr3_nt: TGTGCCAGCAGCGGCGGGGGAACACGGGAGACCCAGTACTTC

j_call: TRBJ1-1
v_call: TRBV7-9
clone_size: .
d_call: .
cdr3_aa: CASSGGRGTEAFF
cdr3_nt: TGTGCCAGCAGCGGTGGTCGGGGGACTGAAGCTTTCTTT

j_call: TRBJ2-1
v_call: TRBV5-4
clone_size: .
d_call: TRBD2
cdr3_aa: CASATSGANEQFF
cdr3_nt: TGTGCCAGCGCAACTAGCGGGGCCAATGAGCAGTTCTTC

j_call: TRBJ2-1
v_call: TRBV27
clone_size: .
d_call: .
cdr3_aa: CASSSQGSNEQFF
cdr3_nt: TGTGCCAGCAGTTCCCAGGGTTCCAATGAGCAGTTCTTC

j_call: TRBJ2-2
v_call: TRBV27
clone_size: .
d_call: TRBD1
cdr3_aa: CASSRPDTGQRSGELFF
cdr3_nt: TGTGCCAGCAGTCGCCCAGATACGGGACAGAGATCCGGGGAGCTGTTTTTT

j_call: TRBJ1-2
v_call: TRBV29-1
clone_size: .
d_call: .
cdr3_aa: CSVGERGYTF
cdr3_nt: TGCAGCGTTGGGGAAAGAGGCTACACCTTC

j_call: TRBJ1-3
v_call: TRBV5-1
clone_size: .
d_call: TRBD1
cdr3_aa: CASRRDRAGNTIYF
cdr3_nt: TGCGCCAGCAGACGTGACAGGGCTGGAAACACCATATATTTT

j_call: TRBJ2-6
v_call: TRBV28
clone_size: .
d_call: .
cdr3_aa: CASRTRRIDSGANVLTF
cdr3_nt: TGTGCCAGCAGGACCAGGCGGATTGACTCTGGGGCCAACGTCCTGACTTTC

j_call: TRBJ2-6
v_call: TRBV27
clone_size: .
d_call: .
cdr3_aa: CASSQLLGRGANVLTF
cdr3_nt: TGTGCCAGCAGTCAACTTCTGGGGCGCGGTGCCAACGTCCTGACTTTC

j_call: TRBJ1-3
v_call: TRBV29-1
clone_size: .
d_call: .
cdr3_aa: CSARPGTGNTIYF
cdr3_nt: TGCAGCGCACGTCCCGGGACTGGAAACACCATATATTTT

j_call: TRBJ1-1
v_call: TRBV4-2
clone_size: once
d_call: .
cdr3_aa: CASSQGMGPDTEAFF
cdr3_nt: TGTGCCAGCAGCCAAGGTATGGGGCCGGACACTGAAGCTTTCTTT

j_call: TRBJ1-2
v_call: TRBV28
clone_size: .
d_call: .
cdr3_aa: CASSLGTLVVESYTF
cdr3_nt: TGTGCCAGCAGTTTGGGGACGCTTGTCGTGGAGAGCTACACCTTC

j_call: TRBJ1-5
v_call: TRBV15
clone_size: .
d_call: TRBD1
cdr3_aa: CATSVPGQHSNQPQHF
cdr3_nt: TGTGCCACCAGCGTGCCGGGACAGCATAGCAATCAGCCCCAGCATTTT

j_call: TRBJ1-1
v_call: TRBV7-9
clone_size: few
d_call: .
cdr3_aa: CASSFGWTEAFF
cdr3_nt: TGTGCCAGCAGCTTTGGGTGGACTGAAGCTTTCTTT

j_call: TRBJ2-7
v_call: TRBV23-1
clone_size: .
d_call: TRBD2
cdr3_aa: CASSQSGTRNYEQYF
cdr3_nt: TGCGCCAGCAGTCAATCGGGGACTAGAAACTACGAGCAGTACTTC

j_call: TRBJ2-3
v_call: TRBV7-3
clone_size: .
d_call: .
cdr3_aa: CASSLGGRGSVKQYF
cdr3_nt: TGTGCCAGCAGCTTAGGGGGCAGGGGAAGTGTGAAGCAGTATTTT

j_call: TRBJ2-7
v_call: TRBV27
clone_size: .
d_call: TRBD2
cdr3_aa: CASSLSTSGAYEQYF
cdr3_nt: TGTGCCAGCAGTCTCTCGACTAGCGGAGCCTACGAGCAGTACTTC

j_call: TRBJ2-7
v_call: TRBV28
clone_size: .
d_call: .
cdr3_aa: CASSQGFGAYEQYF
cdr3_nt: TGTGCCAGCAGCCAAGGGTTTGGGGCCTACGAGCAGTACTTC

j_call: TRBJ1-4
v_call: TRBV15
clone_size: .
d_call: .
cdr3_aa: CATRGTKATNEKLFF
cdr3_nt: TGTGCCACCAGGGGTACGAAGGCAACTAATGAAAAACTGTTTTTT

j_call: TRBJ1-1
v_call: TRBV9
clone_size: .
d_call: .
cdr3_aa: CASSVWGDTEAFF
cdr3_nt: TGTGCCAGCAGCGTATGGGGTGACACTGAAGCTTTCTTT

j_call: TRBJ2-1
v_call: TRBV4-1
clone_size: once
d_call: TRBD2
cdr3_aa: CASSQDRGSGRAGEQFF
cdr3_nt: TGCGCCAGCAGCCAAGATAGGGGTAGCGGGAGGGCCGGCGAGCAGTTCTTC

j_call: TRBJ2-2
v_call: TRBV4-1
clone_size: .
d_call: .
cdr3_aa: CASSLYEGSFTGELFF
cdr3_nt: TGCGCCAGCAGCCTCTACGAGGGGAGTTTCACCGGGGAGCTGTTTTTT

j_call: TRBJ2-7
v_call: TRBV30
clone_size: .
d_call: .
cdr3_aa: CAGTEIGSSSYEQYF
cdr3_nt: TGTGCCGGGACTGAAATCGGGAGTTCTTCCTACGAGCAGTACTTC

j_call: TRBJ1-3
v_call: TRBV7-2
clone_size: .
d_call: TRBD1
cdr3_aa: CASSLARTGQFGNTIYF
cdr3_nt: TGTGCCAGCAGCTTAGCGCGGACAGGGCAATTTGGAAACACCATATATTTT

j_call: TRBJ2-7
v_call: TRBV7-8
clone_size: .
d_call: .
cdr3_aa: CASSPLRVKGYEQYF
cdr3_nt: TGTGCCAGCAGCCCACTAAGGGTTAAGGGGTACGAGCAGTACTTC

j_call: TRBJ2-2
v_call: TRBV11-2
clone_size: .
d_call: .
cdr3_aa: CASTLAGELFF
cdr3_nt: TGTGCCAGCACGCTGGCCGGGGAGCTGTTTTTT

j_call: TRBJ2-7
v_call: TRBV5-1
clone_size: .
d_call: .
cdr3_aa: CASSLFAYEQYF
cdr3_nt: TGCGCCAGCAGCTTGTTCGCCTACGAGCAGTACTTC

j_call: TRBJ2-7
v_call: TRBV10-3
clone_size: .
d_call: TRBD1
cdr3_aa: CAISDPPGQGPHEQYF
cdr3_nt: TGTGCCATCAGTGATCCGCCGGGACAGGGGCCCCACGAGCAGTACTTC

j_call: TRBJ1-1
v_call: TRBV5-4
clone_size: .
d_call: .
cdr3_aa: CASGGGNTEAFF
cdr3_nt: TGTGCCAGTGGGGGAGGAAACACTGAAGCTTTCTTT

j_call: TRBJ2-2
v_call: TRBV19
clone_size: .
d_call: TRBD1
cdr3_aa: CASLTGSSRELFF
cdr3_nt: TGTGCCAGTTTGACAGGGTCCAGCAGGGAGCTGTTTTTT

j_call: TRBJ2-7
v_call: TRBV2
clone_size: .
d_call: .
cdr3_aa: CASRERDSFSYEQYF
cdr3_nt: TGTGCCAGCAGGGAACGGGACTCATTCTCCTACGAGCAGTACTTC

j_call: TRBJ2-2
v_call: TRBV30
clone_size: .
d_call: .
cdr3_aa: CAWSQAPANTGELFF
cdr3_nt: TGTGCCTGGAGTCAAGCGCCAGCGAACACCGGGGAGCTGTTTTTT

j_call: TRBJ1-2
v_call: TRBV7-9
clone_size: .
d_call: .
cdr3_aa: CASSFWDKEEGYTF
cdr3_nt: TGTGCCAGCAGCTTTTGGGACAAGGAGGAGGGCTACACCTTC

j_call: TRBJ1-1
v_call: TRBV5-4
clone_size: few
d_call: .
cdr3_aa: CASSAYRTNTEAFF
cdr3_nt: TGTGCCAGCAGCGCCTACCGGACGAACACTGAAGCTTTCTTT

j_call: TRBJ1-1
v_call: TRBV7-9
clone_size: few
d_call: .
cdr3_aa: CASSLVWGENTEAFF
cdr3_nt: TGTGCCAGCAGCTTAGTTTGGGGGGAGAACACTGAAGCTTTCTTT

j_call: TRBJ1-4
v_call: TRBV5-5
clone_size: .
d_call: TRBD1
cdr3_aa: CASSLGQGGEKLFF
cdr3_nt: TGTGCCAGCAGCTTGGGACAGGGAGGCGAAAAACTGTTTTTT